The 5 T cell receptor beta chains below were found in one sample sequenced in a study of blood T cell repertoires in COVID-19. Assay used: immunoSEQ multiplex PCR; TCRdb lists only in-frame clones, some missing. This sample has around 140,000 clones, with about four fifths found just once. The specimen sequenced was PBMCs or T cells enriched from blood (not recorded which). The receptors shown here come from a woman aged 45-65 years with acute COVID-19.

The V gene is TRBV4-1, the J gene TRBJ2-3; 7 bases line up with TRBD2. Trimming took 3 bases from V and 2 from J; bases not matched to a gene: 11. The length of the CDR3 is 17 residues. Germline V lookup: CDR1 MGHRA, CDR2 YSYEKL. CDR3 residues: CASSHPGAGDVTDTQYF. The DNA of the CDR3 is TGCGCCAGCAGCCACCCCGGCGCGGGAGATGTCACAGATACGCAGTATTTT.

The chain is built from TRBV7-6 and TRBJ2-1; a weak D match, TRBD1 (5 bases). V shed 5 bases and J shed 0 bases, with 11 bases lying between them. The germline V gene has CDR1 SGHVS and CDR2 FNYEAQ. There are 15 residues in the CDR3. The CDR3 spells CASSPPQGSYNEQFF. For the CDR3, the DNA is TGTGCCAGCAGCCCCCCGCAGGGCTCCTACAATGAGCAGTTCTTC.

This clone has only a few counts. This chain joins TRBV29-1 and TRBJ2-7, with 8 bases that match TRBD2. The germline V gene has CDR1 SQVTM and CDR2 ANQGSEA. After removal of 5 bases from V and 7 bases from J, the junction contained 10 bases not matched to a gene. The CDR3 runs 13 residues. CDR3 in DNA: TGCAGCGTTCAGGCGGGACTAGGTGGGGAGCAGTACTTC. Encoded protein: CSVQAGLGGEQYF.

The V gene is TRBV28, the J gene TRBJ1-6; TRBD1 matches at 7 bases. Germline V CDR1 and CDR2: MDHEN, SYDVKM. The CDR3 contains 16 residues. The J segment lost 0 bases and the V segment lost 7 bases, leaving 6 bases of the junction unmatched. The CDR3 DNA is TGTGCCAGCACTCCAGGGGGGAGCTCCTATAATTCACCCCTCCACTTT. Translation: CASTPGGSSYNSPLHF.

The rearrangement links TRBV3-1 (or the pseudogene TRBV3-2) to TRBJ2-7; the D gene is possibly TRBD1 (5 bases). Germline assignment: CDR1 LGHDT and CDR2 YNNKEL (reference sequence). CDR3 size: 15 residues. Trimming stripped 2 bases from V and 1 base from J, with 12 bases between. The DNA of the CDR3 is TGTGCCAGCAGCCAACTGACAGATTTTTCCTACGAGCAGTACTTC. It translates to CASSQLTDFSYEQYF.